This entry lists 12 T cell receptor beta chains sequenced from one sample in a study of T cells in Graves' hyperthyroidism and ophthalmopathy. Authors of the study amplified TCR beta CDR3 regions from RNA transcripts. A first-round RT-PCR of the TCR CDR3 used the HTBI primer set. MiXCR, run by TCRdb on the multiplex PCR reads, gives a single entry per CDR3 protein. Of hundreds of thousands of distinct CDR3 sequences in the sample, 12% to 15% were seen once. Sequencing was carried out using blood. Receptors were obtained from a woman aged 18 to 35 with Graves' hyperthyroidism.

The chain recombines TRBV19 with TRBJ2-1; the D is unclear. The CDR3 totals 13 residues. CDR1 is LNHDA and CDR2 is SQIVND in the germline V gene (reference sequence). V lost 5 bases to trimming and J lost 3 bases, with 8 bases between them. The CDR3 is CASSEGNYNEQFF. The CDR3 DNA follows: TGTGCCAGTAGTGAAGGAAACTACAATGAGCAGTTCTTC. The whole variable domain, remainder taken from reference TRBV19 and TRBJ2-1, is DGGITQSPKYLFRKEGQNVTLSCEQNLNHDAMYWYRQDPGQGLRLIYYSQIVNDFQKGDIAEGYSVSREKKESFPLTVTSAQKNPTAFYLCASSEGNYNEQFFGPGTRLTVL.

This clonotype was counted at least ten times. The chain carries TRBV11-3 and TRBJ2-1; 8 nucleotides align to TRBD2. The CDR3 loop spans 16 amino acids. V gave up 1 base and J gave up 2 bases; unmatched junction bases: 4. Germline V gene sequence: CDR1 SGHNT, CDR2 YENEEA. The CDR3 DNA reads as TGTGCCAGCAGCTTAGGGGGCGGGGGGCCCTACAATGAGCAGTTCTTC. Translating it yields CASSLGGGGPYNEQFF. Together with reference TRBV11-3 and TRBJ2-1, the CDR3 gives the full variable domain: EAGVVQSPRYKIIEKKQPVAFWCNPISGHNTLYWYLQNLGQGPELLIRYENEEAVDDSQLPKDRFSAERLKGVDSTLKIQPAELGDSAVYLCASSLGGGGPYNEQFFGPGTRLTVL.

This clonotype was detected only a few times. The chain links TRBV4-1 to TRBJ2-2, with 12 bases aligning to TRBD2. Germline V gene lookup returns CDR1 MGHRA and CDR2 YSYEKL. CDR3 size: 21 residues. Trimming took 1 base from V and 3 from J; bases not matched to a gene: 15. CDR3 nucleotides: TGCGCCAGCAGCCAAGCCCCCCCGGCTGGGACTAGCGGGTCTCACACCGGGGAGCTGTTTTTT. Its protein product is CASSQAPPAGTSGSHTGELFF.

This chain uses TRBV6-1 with TRBJ1-1; D gene ambiguous. Looked up from germline, CDR1 is MNHNS and CDR2 is SASEGT. Deletions cut 6 bases from V and 3 bases from J, with 17 bases between. CDR3 length: 15 residues. CDR3 nucleotide sequence: TGTGCCAGCAGACTAGAACAGTCTAGGTACACTGAAGCTTTCTTT. Residues: CASRLEQSRYTEAFF.

This clonotype came up many times. The chain uses TRBV7-8 and TRBJ2-5; possible D gene TRBD2, 6 bases. V was trimmed by 5 bases and J by 3 bases, leaving 13 bases between them. This CDR3 has 14 residues. Germline V gives CDR1 SGHVS, CDR2 FQNEAQ. The CDR3 DNA follows: TGTGCCAGCAGCCCTAGCGAGCGAAAAGAGACCCAGTACTTC. It translates to CASSPSERKETQYF. The full variable domain, with the rest looked up from reference TRBV7-8 and TRBJ2-5, is GAGVSQSPRYKVAKRGQDVALRCDPISGHVSLFWYQQALGQGPEFLTYFQNEAQLDKSGLPSDRFFAERPEGSVSTLKIQRTQQEDSAVYLCASSPSERKETQYFGPGTRLLVL.

This clonotype was recorded a few times. The chain joins TRBV7-9 to TRBJ2-1, with 8 nucleotides matching TRBD2. CDR1 is SEHNR and CDR2 is FQNEAQ in the germline V gene (reference sequence). The junction had 13 bases not matched to a gene; V was cut back by 0 bases and J by 9 bases. This CDR3 contains 17 residues. The CDR3 loop reads CASSLAAVREERPEQFF. The CDR3 DNA sequence: TGTGCCAGCAGCTTAGCAGCCGTGCGGGAGGAGCGGCCTGAGCAGTTCTTC.

To note about this clonotype: One base away lies a much larger clone, so this may be a sequencing read error. The chain combines TRBV20-1 with TRBJ2-3; no firm D call. V shed 5 bases and J shed 6 bases, with 12 bases lying between them. The CDR3 length is 12 residues. The germline V gene has CDR1 DFQATT and CDR2 SNEGSKA (reference sequence). CDR3 DNA: TGCAGTGCTCCCCCTACGATTGATACGCAGTATTTT. This gives the protein CSAPPTIDTQYF.

The chain employs TRBV18 and TRBJ2-7; D might be TRBD1 (6 bases). The length of the CDR3 is 16 residues. The germline gives CDR1 KGHSH, CDR2 LQKENI. V lost 1 base to trimming and J lost 7 bases, with 20 bases between them. CDR3 in DNA: TGTGCCAGCTCACCACGGTTGGGGGCTACTATGGGAGAGCAGTACTTC. Its protein is CASSPRLGATMGEQYF.

This clonotype has at least ten counts. The CDR3 region is CALGAGGLGYEQYF. The CDR3 DNA reads TGTGCCTTGGGGGCAGGGGGTTTGGGCTACGAGCAGTACTTC. The V and J genes are TRBV30 and TRBJ2-7, with TRBD1 identical over 7 bases. The V segment lost 7 bases and the J segment 3 bases; nucleotides outside the gene matches: 12. The CDR3 sequence is 14 residues long. In germline, CDR1 is GTSNPN, CDR2 SVGIG (reference sequence).

Many counts were recorded for this clonotype. The chain links TRBV2 to TRBJ2-7; the match to TRBD1 covers 7 bases. The CDR3 length is 16 residues. Germline V gene lookup returns CDR1 SNHLY and CDR2 FYNNEI. The junction had 14 bases not matched to a gene; V was cut back by 6 bases and J by 3 bases. CDR3 region: CASRERDSPIIYEQYF. In DNA, the CDR3 is TGTGCCAGCAGGGAAAGGGACAGCCCTATAATCTACGAGCAGTACTTC.

The sample holds many counts of this clonotype. This chain uses TRBV30 with TRBJ1-5; D remains ambiguous. This CDR3 comprises 14 residues. V was clipped by 2 bases and J by 0 bases, with 8 bases between them. Germline lookup yields CDR1 GTSNPN and CDR2 SVGIG (reference sequence). The CDR3 nucleotides are TGTGCCTGGAGTAGCGGAGCTAGCAATCAGCCCCAGCATTTT. Protein product: CAWSSGASNQPQHF.

In this sample, this clonotype turned up a few times. It may be a read error: a sequence one base away is much more abundant. The rearrangement links TRBV28 to TRBJ1-1, with 7 bases fitting TRBD1. CDR1 is MDHEN, CDR2 SYDVKM, per germline. This CDR3 region has 14 residues. The CDR3 DNA is TGTGCCGGCAGTCGACAGGGCTGGAACACTGAAGCTTTCTTT. It specifies CAGSRQGWNTEAFF.